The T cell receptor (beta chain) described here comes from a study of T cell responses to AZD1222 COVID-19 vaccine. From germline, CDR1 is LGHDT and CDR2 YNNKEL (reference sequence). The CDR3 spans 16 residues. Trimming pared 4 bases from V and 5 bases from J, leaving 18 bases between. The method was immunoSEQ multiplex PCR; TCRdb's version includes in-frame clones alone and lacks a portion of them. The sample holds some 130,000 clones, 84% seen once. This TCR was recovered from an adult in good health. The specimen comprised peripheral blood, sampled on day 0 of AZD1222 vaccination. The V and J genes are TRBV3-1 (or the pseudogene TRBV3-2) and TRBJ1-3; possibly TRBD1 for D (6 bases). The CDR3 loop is CASSPPGVNGRNTIYF. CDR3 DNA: TGTGCCAGCAGCCCGCCAGGGGTAAACGGGAGAAACACCATATATTTT.